The rows below give T cell receptor beta chains drawn from one sample of a study of blood T cell repertoires in COVID-19. Only in-frame clones appear in the TCRdb table, and some are missing; sequencing was by immunoSEQ multiplex PCR. Here the sample spans some 120,000 clones, around 80% being singletons. The material sequenced was peripheral blood. These receptors were taken from a man between 65 and 79 years old with acute or convalescent COVID-19. CDR3s include the opening cysteine and the closing phenylalanine or tryptophan. Each record gives: J gene, V gene, D gene, clone size, CDR3 DNA, CDR3 protein. A D gene is named only where the DNA matches it firmly. The size of a clone is reported for some rows only, either as once, few or many, or as a class for expanded clones.

j_call: TRBJ1-2; v_call: TRBV10-3; d_call: TRBD1; clone_size: .; cdr3_nt: TGTGCCATCAGTGAACCTGGACAGGGGCGAGCTAACTATGGCTACACCTTC; cdr3_aa: CAISEPGQGRANYGYTF
j_call: TRBJ2-2; v_call: TRBV3-1/TRBV3-2; d_call: TRBD1; clone_size: .; cdr3_nt: TGTGCCAGCAGGCGGGACAGGCGGAACACCGGGGAGCTGTTTTTT; cdr3_aa: CASRRDRRNTGELFF
j_call: TRBJ1-5; v_call: TRBV6-4; d_call: TRBD1; clone_size: .; cdr3_nt: TGTGCCAGCAGTGACCAACAGGGGTCGTGGCAGCCCCAGCATTTT; cdr3_aa: CASSDQQGSWQPQHF
j_call: TRBJ1-5; v_call: TRBV18; d_call: TRBD1; clone_size: .; cdr3_nt: TGTGCCAGCTCTATAGACAGGGATCAGCCCCAGCATTTT; cdr3_aa: CASSIDRDQPQHF
j_call: TRBJ2-3; v_call: TRBV6-5; d_call: TRBD2; clone_size: .; cdr3_nt: TGTGCCAGCACGAATCCGGGACTAGCGCAGTATTTT; cdr3_aa: CASTNPGLAQYF
j_call: TRBJ2-5; v_call: TRBV5-3; d_call: .; clone_size: .; cdr3_nt: TGTGCCAGAAGAGGGGAAGAGACCCAGTACTTC; cdr3_aa: CARRGEETQYF
j_call: TRBJ1-2; v_call: TRBV28; d_call: TRBD1; clone_size: .; cdr3_nt: TGTGCCAGCAGTTTAGGGACAGGGTACGGCTACACCTTC; cdr3_aa: CASSLGTGYGYTF
j_call: TRBJ2-5; v_call: TRBV5-1; d_call: .; clone_size: .; cdr3_nt: TGCGCCAGCAGCTTACCTAGACAGGTCCGGGGCCTGGGAGAGACCCAGTACTTC; cdr3_aa: CASSLPRQVRGLGETQYF
j_call: TRBJ1-1; v_call: TRBV20-1; d_call: .; clone_size: once; cdr3_nt: TGCAGTGCTAGAGATCAGTGGGAAGCTTTCTTT; cdr3_aa: CSARDQWEAFF
j_call: TRBJ2-7; v_call: TRBV7-8; d_call: TRBD2; clone_size: .; cdr3_nt: TGTGCCAGCAGCTCCCAACCGGAAGCGGGGTTAAACTACGAGCAGTACTTC; cdr3_aa: CASSSQPEAGLNYEQYF
j_call: TRBJ1-5; v_call: TRBV3-1/TRBV3-2; d_call: TRBD1; clone_size: .; cdr3_nt: TGTGCCAGCAGCCAATTCACAGGGGATAATCAGCCCCAGCATTTT; cdr3_aa: CASSQFTGDNQPQHF
j_call: TRBJ1-1; v_call: TRBV24-1; d_call: .; clone_size: .; cdr3_nt: TGTGCCACCAGGGGAACAGGAGAGAACACTGAAGCTTTCTTT; cdr3_aa: CATRGTGENTEAFF
j_call: TRBJ1-2; v_call: TRBV6-5; d_call: .; clone_size: .; cdr3_nt: TGTGCCAGCAGTTACTCAGGAGGGACCTATGGCTACACCTTC; cdr3_aa: CASSYSGGTYGYTF
j_call: TRBJ2-7; v_call: TRBV18; d_call: .; clone_size: .; cdr3_nt: TGTGCCAGCTCACTGGCGGCTCTTTCCTACGAGCAGTACTTC; cdr3_aa: CASSLAALSYEQYF
j_call: TRBJ2-1; v_call: TRBV2; d_call: .; clone_size: .; cdr3_nt: TGTGCCAGCAGTGAACTGCTTCGCCAGGGGGGCGCTGAGCAGTTCTTC; cdr3_aa: CASSELLRQGGAEQFF
j_call: TRBJ1-1; v_call: TRBV19; d_call: .; clone_size: few; cdr3_nt: TGTGCCAGTAGTAACGTGGGCAACACTGAAGCTTTCTTT; cdr3_aa: CASSNVGNTEAFF
j_call: TRBJ1-1; v_call: TRBV29-1; d_call: .; clone_size: .; cdr3_nt: TGCAGCGCCCGGGACACTTCGATTAACACTGAAGCTTTCTTT; cdr3_aa: CSARDTSINTEAFF
j_call: TRBJ1-1; v_call: TRBV29-1; d_call: .; clone_size: .; cdr3_nt: TGCAGCGTTGAAGCGGCAGGGTTCACTGAAGCTTTCTTT; cdr3_aa: CSVEAAGFTEAFF
j_call: TRBJ2-7; v_call: TRBV28; d_call: TRBD1; clone_size: .; cdr3_nt: TGTGCCAGCAGAAAGACAGGGATTGGGGAGCAGTACTTC; cdr3_aa: CASRKTGIGEQYF
j_call: TRBJ2-7; v_call: TRBV28; d_call: .; clone_size: .; cdr3_nt: TGTGCCAGCAGTTTGCCCGGGACAAGTTTTACCTACGAGCAGTACTTC; cdr3_aa: CASSLPGTSFTYEQYF
j_call: TRBJ2-3; v_call: TRBV11-2; d_call: .; clone_size: .; cdr3_nt: TGTGCCAGCAGCTTAGGTTCCGCAGATACGCAGTATTTT; cdr3_aa: CASSLGSADTQYF
j_call: TRBJ2-7; v_call: TRBV21-1; d_call: .; clone_size: .; cdr3_nt: TGTGCCAGCAGCAAACTGAGCTCCCTAACCTACGAGCAGTACTTC; cdr3_aa: CASSKLSSLTYEQYF
j_call: TRBJ2-3; v_call: TRBV18; d_call: TRBD1; clone_size: .; cdr3_nt: TGTGCCAGCTCACCAGGACAGGGCACAGATACGCAGTATTTT; cdr3_aa: CASSPGQGTDTQYF
j_call: TRBJ1-2; v_call: TRBV21-1; d_call: .; clone_size: once; cdr3_nt: TGTGCCAGCAGCGGACATAACTATGGCTACACCTTC; cdr3_aa: CASSGHNYGYTF
j_call: TRBJ1-5; v_call: TRBV19; d_call: .; clone_size: .; cdr3_nt: TGTGCCAGTAGTTTACGGGGAAATCAGCCCCAGCATTTT; cdr3_aa: CASSLRGNQPQHF
j_call: TRBJ1-1; v_call: TRBV6-5; d_call: TRBD1; clone_size: .; cdr3_nt: TGTGCCAGCAGTAGTGGACAGGGCCGAGGCGCTTTCTTT; cdr3_aa: CASSSGQGRGAFF
j_call: TRBJ2-5; v_call: TRBV10-1; d_call: TRBD1; clone_size: .; cdr3_nt: TGCGCCAGCAGTCGGGACAGGGTCCAAGAGACCCAGTACTTC; cdr3_aa: CASSRDRVQETQYF
j_call: TRBJ2-1; v_call: TRBV2; d_call: TRBD2; clone_size: once; cdr3_nt: TGTGCCAGCAGTGGGACTAGCTTCTCCTACAATGAGCAGTTCTTC; cdr3_aa: CASSGTSFSYNEQFF
j_call: TRBJ2-1; v_call: TRBV9; d_call: TRBD1; clone_size: .; cdr3_nt: TGTGCCAGCAGCAGCCCAGGGGGTAGCGCGAATGAGCAGTTCTTC; cdr3_aa: CASSSPGGSANEQFF
j_call: TRBJ2-1; v_call: TRBV9; d_call: TRBD2; clone_size: .; cdr3_nt: TGTGCCAGCAGCGTAGTTGCGGGGGGAGTGTATGAGCAGTTCTTC; cdr3_aa: CASSVVAGGVYEQFF
j_call: TRBJ1-2; v_call: TRBV7-9; d_call: TRBD1; clone_size: .; cdr3_nt: TGTGCCAGCACCCACCCCGGGACAGTCTATGGCTACACCTTC; cdr3_aa: CASTHPGTVYGYTF
j_call: TRBJ1-5; v_call: TRBV2; d_call: TRBD1; clone_size: few; cdr3_nt: TGTGCCAGCAGCCAGGACAGGGGGTCAGGTCAGCCCCAGCATTTT; cdr3_aa: CASSQDRGSGQPQHF
j_call: TRBJ2-7; v_call: TRBV27; d_call: TRBD1; clone_size: .; cdr3_nt: TGTGCCAGCAGGGACCCCGGACAGGGTTCGGGGGAGCAGTACTTC; cdr3_aa: CASRDPGQGSGEQYF